This TCR beta chain stems from a study of regulatory T cells in long-lasting Graves disease. Turning to the study itself: New Graves' disease cases had less than 3 months of antithyroid drugs.

Regarding time point: newly diagnosed GD, antithyroid drugs for less than 3 months. From RNA extracted from PBMCs, the TCR library was made. Blood from the periphery, around 10 milliliters in all, was drawn into EDTA tubes. The CDR3 contains 13 residues. Germline V lookup: CDR1 GTSNPN, CDR2 SVGIG (reference sequence). V lost 8 bases and J lost 2; bases outside the gene matches: 8. Remarks on this clonotype: No antigen is known for it.

Regarding the study as a whole: Peripheral blood alone, not thyroid tissue, underwent study.

According to the study, TCR beta libraries were built with iRepertoire HTBI primers and CDR3-region Arm-PCR. TCRdb processed the multiplex PCR reads anew with MiXCR; each CDR3 protein has one entry. The sample consists of 550,000 to 700,000 distinct CDR3 sequences, 15% to 20% of them appearing once. These data also featured in a second study, about T cells in Graves' hyperthyroidism and ophthalmopathy. That study reports: Newly diagnosed hyperthyroidism, duration under 2 months, in patients aged 18 to 65.

The source is a man younger than 35 with Graves disease. V is TRBV30 and J is TRBJ1-1; 7 nucleotides match TRBD1. The sequencing used peripheral blood mononuclear cells (PBMCs), collected at new diagnosis, from a patient treated with antithyroid drugs. The CDR3 protein is CARRTGFNTEAFF. The CDR3 DNA reads as TGTGCCCGGCGGACAGGCTTCAACACTGAAGCTTTCTTT.